The present entry profiles one T cell receptor beta chain with its context. The specificity of this receptor is unknown. The record has no base qualities; no much larger clone is one base away. Using the deep immunoSEQ assay, multiplex PCR amplified TCR CDR3 regions from genomic DNA. For each cell subset, the extracted genomic DNA was distributed evenly across all wells of several immunoSEQ 96-well plates, and each plate served as one replicate. Each replicate PCR for sorted subsets received around 0.2 ug genomic DNA, equal to about 29,000 T cell genomes. Purified libraries were quantified with a Qubit 3.0 fluorometer, sized on a Bioanalyzer 2100, and re-quantified with the KAPA Library Quantification kit. Every immunoSEQ 96-well plate was sequenced on a dedicated single-read 150-cycle Illumina NextSeq 550 flow cell. Per the authors' processing: Because only junctional sequences without quality scores were contained in the immunoSEQ output, filtering matching that applied to full-length reads could not be performed. Sequences were annotated with PyIR, a Python wrapper for IgBLAST v1.9, and V/J genes and CDR3 were assigned using IMGT germline references. Any read was removed if the V/J assignment was weak (E-value above 1e-6), the CDR3 was missing, or the read contained stop codons, out-of-frame junctions, or ambiguous translated residues. V3J clonotypes were defined as sequences sharing an identical inferred V gene, J gene, and CDR3 amino acid sequence. Percentage overlap between repertoires was computed as shared unique clonotypes divided by the size of the smaller repertoire. RTK rarefaction, the Chao1 estimator, and Recon v2.1 estimates of unobserved clonotypes were used to assess repertoire richness. For all TCRbeta clonotypes obtained by the gDNA method from a few donors, generation probabilities were computed with OLGA. What TCRdb holds here is the immuneACCESS table cut down to in-frame rearrangements. Part of the clones is not present; checked against another copy, under half of the missing clones reflect an unresolved V gene, and the others are unexplained. The V and J calls and the clone size are those of that table, but D and trimming were determined from the DNA. The sample has 1.5 million to 2.5 million clones on record, approximately 94% of them singletons. The top ten clonotypes cover around 1.2% of the sample.

The sample is drawn from a study of shared clonotypes between healthy human individuals (dated by TCRdb to 2018 to 2021). Background on the whole study: The cohort included a few men and a couple of women between 18 and 49 years of age. Libraries were prepared and TCR repertoires were sequenced by different laboratories using diverse techniques, in order to increase sequencing depth and limit assay-specific biases. For each donor, CD4 naive and CD4 memory were each run on three plates, CD8 naive on two plates, and CD8 memory on one plate. Leukapheresis yielded between about 0.9 and 8.9 billion PBMCs per donor. To estimate repertoire size and how much clonotypes are shared between individuals, the study performed deep sequencing of blood TCR repertoires from a few healthy adults.

Via the germline V gene, CDR1 is LGHNT and CDR2 FRNRAP. The CDR3 measures 17 amino acids from cysteine to phenylalanine. The CDR3 DNA has 51 bases and is translated from base 1. Cut back by 1 base and 5 bases, the V and J ends lie 18 bases apart. CD8 naive samples were CD45RO-negative cells positively selected for CCR7, giving a CD45RA+CCR7+ population that excluded TemRA cells. Healthy HIV-negative adults with no recently reported acute infections or vaccinations were included as donors. Only Caucasian adults living in Nashville, Tennessee, USA were represented among the donors. Blood was collected by leukapheresis, and PBMCs were isolated by Ficoll-Histopaque density gradient centrifugation and then cryopreserved in liquid nitrogen vapor phase. Analytical flow cytometry was used to check the purity and quantity of every magnetically sorted T cell population. Genomic DNA was isolated from every sorted fraction and measured by UV absorbance on a Nanodrop 2000c.

What the research found in general, with its limitations: Compared with non-shared clonotypes, the clonotypes found in all four sorted-subset donors had higher generation probabilities. Only blood was sampled, and tissue TCR repertoires likely differ from those in blood. About 5% of naive CD4, 3.5% of naive CD8, 2.3% of memory CD4, and 0.4% of memory CD8 clonotypes were shared across a few donors. Pairwise subsampling led to the expectation that sequencing depth would affect the degree of clonotype sharing among donors. Because the study included a small number of donors, the genetic and exposure-history diversity represented was limited. Rarefaction of sorted-subset datasets indicated incomplete sequencing despite the large sequencing depth. Naive subsets generally had larger estimated clonotype richness than memory subsets.

This sequence was found in a man between 18 and 35 years old in good health. The receptor chain draws on TRBV12-5 and TRBJ2-1; the D gene is possibly TRBD2, with 7 bases matching. The sequenced material came from naive CD8+ T cells sorted from blood. Taken with the paper, the label for cell subset or site translates to: CD45RA+CCR7+. The DNA sequence is TGTGCTAGTGGTTTGGCAAATCGCAACGGGGGGCACAATGAGCAGTTCTTC. Its protein is CASGLANRNGGHNEQFF.